Listed here are 21 T cell receptor beta chains from one sample, sequenced in a study of blood T cell repertoires in COVID-19. Generated by immunoSEQ multiplex PCR, the TCRdb table keeps only in-frame clones and is missing some. The sample consists of fewer than 250,000 clones, about four fifths of them appearing once. The sample was PBMCs or T cells enriched from blood (not recorded which). The origin of the receptors is a woman in her fifties or sixties with acute COVID-19.

This rearrangement joins TRBV5-4 to TRBJ2-1, with a possible D match to TRBD1 (6 bases). The length of the CDR3 is 14 residues. The germline V and J ends were trimmed by 2 bases and 6 bases, with 12 bases remaining between them. Germline V gene lookup returns CDR1 SGHNT and CDR2 YYREEE (reference sequence). The CDR3 here is CASSFVRGGNEQFF. DNA for the CDR3: TGTGCCAGCAGCTTCGTGAGAGGGGGCAATGAGCAGTTCTTC.

This clone was seen only once. The chain recombines TRBV7-8 with TRBJ2-7, with 9 bases identical to TRBD2. CDR1 is SGHVS and CDR2 is FQNEAQ in the germline V gene. This CDR3 has 16 residues. V lost 3 bases, J lost 4 bases, and 10 bases stayed unmatched. In DNA form, the CDR3 reads TGTGCCAGCAGCTTCTTAGCGGGAGAGCGAGGATACGAGCAGTACTTC. This codes for CASSFLAGERGYEQYF.

The chain carries TRBV10-3 and TRBJ2-7; 10 bases agree with TRBD1. The germline CDR1 and CDR2 sequences are ENHRY and SYGVKD. With 4 bases clipped from V and 2 bases from J, the junction kept 2 bases outside the gene matches. CDR3 length: 14 residues. The CDR3 nucleotides read TGTGCCATCAGTGTCGACAGGGGGCCCTACGAGCAGTACTTC. Protein sequence: CAISVDRGPYEQYF.

This chain connects TRBV9 to TRBJ2-2; unclear D gene. The CDR3 extends over 12 amino acids. The V gene lost 4 bases and the J gene lost 3 bases, with 4 bases spanning the gap. Germline V lookup: CDR1 SGDLS, CDR2 YYNGEE. The CDR3 loop reads CASSLYTGELFF. The CDR3 nucleotides are TGTGCCAGCAGCTTATACACCGGGGAGCTGTTTTTT.

The V and J genes are TRBV6-6 and TRBJ2-7, with 7 bases identical to TRBD1. Germline V gene data show CDR1 as MNHNY and CDR2 as SVGAGI (reference sequence). This CDR3 has 15 residues. J was trimmed by 5 bases and V by 2 bases; bases with no gene match: 9. CDR3 coding DNA: TGTGCCAGCAGTTACACCGGACAGGTCGTGCACGAGCAGTACTTC. Translating gives CASSYTGQVVHEQYF.

The chain couples TRBV7-2 to TRBJ2-3; unclear D gene. This CDR3 spans 17 amino acids. V lost 1 base and J 1 base, leaving 15 bases between the germline ends. Germline V CDR1 and CDR2: SGHTA, FQGNSA. DNA for the CDR3: TGTGCCAGCAGCTTAGTAGCTGTGAAAGGTGGCACAGATACGCAGTATTTT. Translated, it gives CASSLVAVKGGTDTQYF. Variable domain in full (rest from reference TRBV7-2 and TRBJ2-3): GAGVSQSPSNKVTEKGKDVELRCDPISGHTALYWYRQSLGQGLEFLIYFQGNSAPDKSGLPSDRFSAERTGGSVSTLTIQRTQQEDSAVYLCASSLVAVKGGTDTQYFGPGTRLTVL.

The rearrangement uses TRBV11-2 and TRBJ2-3; a weak D match, TRBD2 (5 bases). The V end lost 2 bases, the J end lost 3 bases, and 12 bases lay between the germline ends. Germline CDR1 SGHAT, CDR2 FQNNGV. The CDR3 is made up of 15 amino acids. CDR3 coding DNA: TGTGCCAGCAGCTTACAGGTGGGAGATACAGATACGCAGTATTTT. It specifies CASSLQVGDTDTQYF.

This sequence joins TRBV29-1 and TRBJ1-1; 8 bases fit TRBD1. Unmatched junction bases numbered 6, after V lost 4 bases and J lost 5 bases. CDR1 SQVTM and CDR2 ANQGSEA come from the germline V gene. CDR3 length equals 13 residues. CDR3 DNA: TGCAGCGTTGGGGGACAGGAAGGGACTGAAGCTTTCTTT. As protein: CSVGGQEGTEAFF.

The table lists this clone with a few counts. This rearrangement joins TRBV29-1 to TRBJ1-1; no definite D call. V lost 4 bases and J lost 6, with 6 bases in between. Germline assignment: CDR1 SQVTM and CDR2 ANQGSEA. The CDR3 covers 10 residues. CDR3 loop: CSVVTPEAFF. As DNA, the CDR3 is TGCAGCGTTGTAACACCTGAAGCTTTCTTT.

The chain recombines TRBV7-2 with TRBJ1-5; weak D call: TRBD1 (5 bases). Germline V gives CDR1 SGHTA, CDR2 FQGNSA. The CDR3 has 14 residues. The V and J ends lost 8 bases and 5 bases respectively, with 16 bases between them. The CDR3 protein is CASGGSGAHQPQHF. The CDR3 coding sequence is TGTGCCAGCGGGGGGAGCGGGGCTCATCAGCCCCAGCATTTT.

The chain carries TRBV19 and TRBJ1-5; D might be TRBD1 (6 bases). The CDR3 is 16 residues long. The V gene's germline CDR1 is LNHDA and CDR2 SQIVND (reference sequence). V dropped 3 bases and J dropped 1 base, with 13 bases sitting between them. The CDR3 is CASSIAQGRSNQPQHF. The CDR3 DNA reads as TGTGCCAGTAGTATCGCACAGGGAAGAAGCAATCAGCCCCAGCATTTT.

The chain couples TRBV2 to TRBJ1-3; D might be TRBD1 (5 bases). In germline, CDR1 is SNHLY, CDR2 FYNNEI. The CDR3 contains 15 residues. Trimming left V 3 bases short and J 7 bases short, with 16 bases between. The CDR3 DNA is TGTGCCAGCAGTGAGGGGGGAGCAGGCAAGAACACCATATATTTT. Translated, it gives CASSEGGAGKNTIYF.

This sequence joins TRBV28 and TRBJ2-2, with 7 bases fitting TRBD1. Germline V gene data show CDR1 as MDHEN and CDR2 as SYDVKM. This CDR3 comprises 14 residues. Trimming took 6 bases from V and 5 from J; bases not matched to a gene: 6. The CDR3 loop reads CASRLTGMTGELFF. The DNA of the CDR3 is TGTGCCAGCAGGTTGACAGGGATGACCGGGGAGCTGTTTTTT.

This chain links TRBV5-1 with TRBJ1-1, with a tentative D call TRBD1 (5 bases). The CDR3 is 13 amino acids. In germline, CDR1 is SGHRS, CDR2 YFSETQ. Deletions cut 3 bases from V and 5 bases from J, with 11 bases between. For the CDR3, the DNA is TGCGCCAGCAGCTCAGAAGGGACTACTGAAGCTTTCTTT. Its protein is CASSSEGTTEAFF.

The gene calls are TRBV6-6 and TRBJ2-7, with a possible D match to TRBD1 (5 bases). The CDR3 sequence is 14 residues long. Looked up from germline, CDR1 is MNHNY and CDR2 is SVGAGI (reference sequence). V lost 2 bases, J lost 2 bases, and 10 bases lay in between. Here the CDR3 DNA reads TGTGCCAGCAGTTACGGGGCAGCGACCTACGAGCAGTACTTC. Translating gives CASSYGAATYEQYF.

In DNA, the CDR3 is TGTGCCTGGGGAGGCGGAGGGACAGGAGAGACCCAGTACTTC. Residues: CAWGGGGTGETQYF. The V gene is TRBV30, the J gene TRBJ2-5; 8 nucleotides align to TRBD1. Trimming at V came to 5 bases and at J to 4 bases, leaving 9 bases not matched to a gene. From germline, CDR1 is GTSNPN and CDR2 SVGIG (reference sequence). This CDR3 contains 14 residues.

This chain joins TRBV4-3 and TRBJ2-2; 7 nucleotides align to TRBD1. Germline CDR1 LGHNA, CDR2 YSLEER. There are 16 residues in the CDR3. V shed 4 bases and J 0 bases; nucleotides not matched to a gene: 5. The CDR3 loop is CASSRKGTANTGELFF. The CDR3 bases are TGCGCCAGCAGCCGCAAAGGGACAGCGAACACCGGGGAGCTGTTTTTT.

This clone has only one observation. The chain has TRBV5-5 and TRBJ2-2, with D hard to call. Germline V CDR1 and CDR2: SGHKS, YYEKEE (reference sequence). CDR3 length equals 16 residues. Trimming removed 2 bases from V and 0 bases from J, with 11 bases in between. The CDR3 protein is CASSFLAVPNTGELFF. CDR3 DNA sequence: TGTGCCAGCAGCTTTTTGGCGGTACCGAACACCGGGGAGCTGTTTTTT.

V gene TRBV6-2 or TRBV6-3 combines with J gene TRBJ2-3, with D possibly TRBD2 on 6 matching bases. The V gene's germline CDR1 is MNHEY and CDR2 SVGEGT. The CDR3 loop spans 17 amino acids. Trimming removed 2 bases from V and 3 bases from J, with 18 bases in between. The CDR3 spells CASSYPPTRVGTDTQYF. For the CDR3, the DNA is TGTGCCAGCAGTTACCCTCCGACTAGAGTGGGGACAGATACGCAGTATTTT.

The V and J genes are TRBV7-2 and TRBJ2-5; maybe TRBD2 (5 bases). The CDR3 contains 14 residues. The germline V and J ends were trimmed by 3 bases and 5 bases, with 13 bases remaining between them. Germline assignment: CDR1 SGHTA and CDR2 FQGNSA. Here the CDR3 reads CASSLDFSRETQYF. The CDR3 nucleotides are TGTGCCAGCAGCTTGGACTTTTCTCGGGAGACCCAGTACTTC.

V is TRBV7-6 and J is TRBJ2-7; D unclear. The CDR3 has 13 residues. Germline CDR1 is SGHVS and CDR2 is FNYEAQ. Trimming stripped 3 bases from V and 1 base from J, with 7 bases between. CDR3 in DNA: TGTGCCAGCAGCTTGTCCCCTTCCTACGAGCAGTACTTC. Amino acids: CASSLSPSYEQYF.